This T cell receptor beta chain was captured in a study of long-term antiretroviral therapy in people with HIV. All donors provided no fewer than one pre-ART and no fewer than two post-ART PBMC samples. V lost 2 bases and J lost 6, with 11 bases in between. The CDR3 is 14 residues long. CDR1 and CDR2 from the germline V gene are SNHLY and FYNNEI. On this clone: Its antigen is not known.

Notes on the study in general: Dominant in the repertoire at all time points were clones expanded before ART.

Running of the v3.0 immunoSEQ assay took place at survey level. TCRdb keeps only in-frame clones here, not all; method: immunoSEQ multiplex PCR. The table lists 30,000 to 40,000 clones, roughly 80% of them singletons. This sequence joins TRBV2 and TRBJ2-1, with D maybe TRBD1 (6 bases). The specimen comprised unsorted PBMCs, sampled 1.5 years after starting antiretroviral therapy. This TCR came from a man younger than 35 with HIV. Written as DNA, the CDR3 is TGTGCCAGCAGTGAAACAGGGCAAGGCAATGAGCAGTTCTTC. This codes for CASSETGQGNEQFF.